These 4 T cell receptor beta chains originate from one sample sequenced in a study of tumor and adjacent non-tumor tissue in lung cancer. RNA was extracted from bulk tissue without any cell sorting. This non-tumor lung sample came from over 3 cm beyond the tumor edge. Three rounds of nested PCR, following a modified ARM-PCR protocol, produced the TCRbeta library. From the multiplex PCR reads, TCRdb called clonotypes with MiXCR, one entry per CDR3 protein. This sample has about 110,000 distinct CDR3 sequences, with 60% to 65% found just once. The material sequenced was distant non-tumor lung tissue. Every receptor here comes from a man between 60 and 75 years old with non-small cell lung cancer.

This chain links TRBV6-5 with TRBJ1-6, with a possible D match to TRBD1 (5 bases). The CDR3 is made up of 16 amino acids. Germline CDR1 MNHEY, CDR2 SVGAGI. V was shortened by 0 bases and J by 8 bases, with 14 bases between the two germline ends. The CDR3 DNA reads as TGTGCCAGCAGTTACTCCACCGGGACCCCCTATTCACCCCTCCACTTT. It codes for CASSYSTGTPYSPLHF.

This chain links TRBV7-9 with TRBJ2-1, with TRBD2 matching over 12 bases. Losses at the gene ends were 1 base for V and 6 bases for J; bases not matched to a gene: 4. Germline loops: CDR1 SEHNR, CDR2 FQNEAQ (reference sequence). The CDR3 is made up of 16 amino acids. In nucleotides, the CDR3 is TGTGCCAGCAGCTTAGAAGGACTAGCGGGACGCAATGAGCAGTTCTTC. Translation: CASSLEGLAGRNEQFF. The full variable domain, its missing parts supplied by reference TRBV7-9 and TRBJ2-1, is DTGVSQNPRHKITKRGQNVTFRCDPISEHNRLYWYRQTLGQGPEFLTYFQNEAQLEKSRLLSDRFSAERPKGSFSTLEIQRTEQGDSAMYLCASSLEGLAGRNEQFFGPGTRLTVL.

Notes on this clonotype: Being one base from a much bigger clone, this may be a read error. This sequence joins TRBV30 and TRBJ2-6; D not certain. Germline values: CDR1 GTSNPN, CDR2 SVGIG (reference sequence). Trimming left V 4 bases short and J 1 base short, with 11 bases between. CDR3 length: 15 amino acids. Written as DNA, the CDR3 is TGTGCCTGGATTGTAATCGGGTCTGGGGCCAACGTCCTGACTTTC. This gives the protein CAWIVIGSGANVLTF. Filled out from reference TRBV30 and TRBJ2-6, the complete variable domain reads SQTIHQWPATLVQPVGSPLSLECTVEGTSNPNLYWYRQAAGRGLQLLFYSVGIGQISSEVPQNLSASRPQDRQFILSSKKLLLSDSGFYLCAWIVIGSGANVLTFGAGSRLTVL.

There are a few counts of this clonotype. The final CDR3 position lacks the conserved phenylalanine or tryptophan, pointing to a likely read error. The CDR3: CASSSPAYNEQFL. In DNA, the CDR3 is TGTGCCAGCAGCTCCCCGGCCTACAATGAGCAGTTCCTC. The V gene is TRBV5-6, the J gene TRBJ2-1; the D is unclear. V was clipped by 3 bases and J by 2 bases, with 6 bases between them. Germline CDR1 and CDR2: SGHDT and YYEEEE. The CDR3 loop spans 13 amino acids.